The 11 T cell receptor beta chains reported below all come from one sample, sequenced in a study of OX40 agonist ivuxolimab in advanced cancers. Generated by immunoSEQ multiplex PCR, the TCRdb table keeps only in-frame clones and is missing some. The sample has tens of thousands of clones; 86% are singletons. The material was CD4+ or CD8+ T cells sorted from blood, obtained in a trial of the OX40 agonist ivuxolimab. The receptors were sampled from an adult with an advanced solid tumor such as melanoma, head and neck, liver or kidney cancer.

The gene calls are TRBV11-3 and TRBJ2-2, with 13 bases aligning to TRBD2. V gave up 1 base and J gave up 4 bases; unmatched junction bases: 0. The CDR3 contains 16 residues. From germline, CDR1 is SGHNT and CDR2 YENEEA. The DNA for the CDR3 is TGTGCCAGCAGCTTAGGGACTAGCGGGAGCACCGGGGAGCTGTTTTTT. Its translation is CASSLGTSGSTGELFF.

This clone appeared once. The rearrangement links TRBV7-9 to TRBJ2-7; TRBD1 might be the D (7 bases). CDR1 SEHNR and CDR2 FQNEAQ come from the germline V gene (reference sequence). The CDR3 contains 14 residues. The V end was cut by 6 bases, the J end by 5 bases, with 17 bases between. The CDR3 DNA reads as TGTGCCAGCAGGGTGGGTTCAGGGGGGCACGAGCAGTACTTC. It encodes CASRVGSGGHEQYF.

V gene TRBV9 combines with J gene TRBJ1-3, with D possibly TRBD1 on 6 matching bases. Trimming took off 4 bases at V and 4 bases at J, with 12 bases between the two ends. The CDR3 is made up of 14 amino acids. Germline V gives CDR1 SGDLS, CDR2 YYNGEE. CDR3 coding DNA: TGTGCCAGCAGCCCAGGGGTTTGGGGAAACACCATATATTTT. Encoded protein: CASSPGVWGNTIYF. The whole variable domain, filled in from reference TRBV9 and TRBJ1-3, reads DSGVTQTPKHLITATGQRVTLRCSPRSGDLSVYWYQQSLDQGLQFLIQYYNGEERAKGNILERFSAQQFPDLHSELNLSSLELGDSALYFCASSPGVWGNTIYFGEGSWLTVV.

J is TRBJ1-2 and V is TRBV6-4; D is unclear. Germline CDR1 reads MRHNA; CDR2 reads SNTAGT. The CDR3 extends over 13 amino acids. The ends were cut back, 2 bases at V and 4 bases at J, with 8 bases in the middle. The chain's CDR3 is CASSDAVGYGYTF. Written as DNA, the CDR3 is TGTGCCAGCAGTGACGCGGTTGGCTATGGCTACACCTTC.

V gene TRBV4-2 combines with J gene TRBJ2-7; TRBD2 aligns across 11 bases. V gave up 3 bases and J gave up 8 bases; unmatched junction bases: 6. Germline loops: CDR1 LGHNA, CDR2 YNFKEQ. This CDR3 has 14 amino acids. Here the CDR3 reads CASSQGSGRAKQYF. The CDR3 region has the DNA TGTGCCAGCAGCCAGGGTAGCGGGAGGGCAAAGCAGTACTTC.

V is TRBV5-5 and J is TRBJ2-3; D is undetermined. CDR1 and CDR2 from the germline V gene are SGHKS and YYEKEE (reference sequence). This CDR3 is built from 15 residues. V lost 0 bases to trimming and J lost 4 bases, with 12 bases between them. CDR3: CASSLGSQDPDTQYF. CDR3 DNA: TGTGCCAGCAGCTTGGGGTCGCAGGATCCAGATACGCAGTATTTT.

The chain recombines TRBV6-6 with TRBJ2-3, with TRBD2 identical over 7 bases. With 5 bases clipped from V and 4 bases from J, the junction kept 3 bases outside the gene matches. The germline V gene encodes CDR1 MNHNY and CDR2 SVGAGI (reference sequence). The CDR3 spans 13 residues. CDR3 amino acids: CASSTSEADTQYF. DNA for the CDR3: TGTGCCAGCAGTACTAGCGAGGCAGATACGCAGTATTTT.

This chain joins TRBV28 and TRBJ2-7, with 10 nucleotides matching TRBD1. The germline V gene has CDR1 MDHEN and CDR2 SYDVKM. The CDR3 covers 15 residues. J gave up 5 bases and V 7 bases, and 11 bases lay outside the gene matches. The CDR3 is CASNPRGTGVHEQYF. The DNA for the CDR3 is TGTGCCAGCAACCCCAGGGGGACAGGGGTCCACGAGCAGTACTTC.

The V and J genes are TRBV14 and TRBJ1-1; D gene ambiguous. The germline V gene encodes CDR1 SGHDN and CDR2 FVKESK. The CDR3 covers 13 residues. The germline V and J ends were trimmed by 1 base and 4 bases, with 7 bases remaining between them. CDR3 nucleotides: TGTGCCAGCAGCCAAGTATGGGGCACTGAAGCTTTCTTT. Protein: CASSQVWGTEAFF.

The rearrangement uses TRBV19 and TRBJ1-1, with D tentatively TRBD1 (6 bases). CDR3 length: 14 residues. Germline V gene data show CDR1 as LNHDA and CDR2 as SQIVND (reference sequence). V lost 1 base to trimming and J lost 5 bases, with 11 bases between them. CDR3 sequence: CASSIAPDRTEAFF. The CDR3 region has the DNA TGTGCCAGTAGTATAGCACCGGACAGAACTGAAGCTTTCTTT.

This chain joins TRBV5-6 and TRBJ2-5, with 9 bases that match TRBD1. Germline trimming cut 4 bases from V and 4 bases from J; bases unmatched to any gene: 2. The CDR3 has 13 residues. In germline, CDR1 is SGHDT, CDR2 YYEEEE. CDR3 sequence (DNA): TGTGCCAGCAGCAGGACAGGGGTAGAGACCCAGTACTTC. As protein: CASSRTGVETQYF.